Following are 2 T cell receptor beta chains from one sample sequenced in a study of Ad26.COV2.S vaccination and SARS-CoV-2 variants. Produced via immunoSEQ multiplex PCR; TCRdb's table is partial and in-frame only. The sample records roughly 390,000 clones, about 85% being singletons. As to treatment: about 20 received Ad26.COV2.S at low or high dose, single or two shots; roughly 5 received placebo; per-sample allocation not given. Sampling was performed 63 days after the first vaccine or placebo injection. The sample consisted of peripheral blood, taken in a trial of Ad26.COV2.S vaccine versus placebo. Receptors were obtained from a person between 18 and 65 years old who received the Ad26.COV2.S COVID-19 vaccine or a placebo.

The rearrangement joins TRBV10-3 to TRBJ2-7, with D possibly called TRBD1 or TRBD2 (6 bases each). The CDR3 contains 13 residues. The V gene's germline CDR1 is ENHRY and CDR2 SYGVKD. Trimming took off 2 bases at V and 4 bases at J, with 9 bases between the two ends. The CDR3 bases are TGTGCCATCAGTGAGCAGGGGAGGTACGAGCAGTACTTC. This gives the protein CAISEQGRYEQYF.

This rearrangement joins TRBV2 to TRBJ2-7; 8 nucleotides match TRBD1. The junction had 4 bases not matched to a gene; V was cut back by 6 bases and J by 6 bases. The CDR3 runs 12 residues. CDR1 and CDR2 from the germline V gene are SNHLY and FYNNEI. The CDR3 DNA sequence: TGTGCCAGCAGGGACAGGGTATTCGAGCAGTACTTC. It yields the protein CASRDRVFEQYF.